These T cell receptor beta chains were read from a single sample in a study of cytomegalovirus exposure and HLA in healthy donors. Generated by immunoSEQ multiplex PCR, the TCRdb table keeps only in-frame clones and is missing some. The table has over 65,000 clones, around 82% seen once; the top ten hold about 3%. Sequenced input: PBMCs. All receptors come from a man aged 50 to 60 in good health and CMV-seronegative. Both conserved end residues are part of each CDR3. Fields, in order: V gene, D gene, J gene, clone size, CDR3 protein, CDR3 DNA. D genes are given only for firm matches. Part of the rows lack a size; the others show once, few, many or a class for expanded clones.

V: TRBV21-1; D: .; J: TRBJ2-5; size: .; CDR3: CASSKENRGAGQETQYF; DNA: TGTGCCAGCAGCAAAGAAAATCGGGGGGCCGGGCAAGAGACCCAGTACTTC
V: TRBV19; D: TRBD1; J: TRBJ2-7; size: .; CDR3: CASSTGQGRSYEQYF; DNA: TGTGCCAGTAGCACCGGACAGGGCCGCTCCTACGAGCAGTACTTC
V: TRBV28; D: .; J: TRBJ2-3; size: .; CDR3: CASSGEPRDTQYF; DNA: TGTGCCAGCAGCGGGGAGCCTAGGGATACGCAGTATTTT
V: TRBV21-1; D: .; J: TRBJ2-7; size: .; CDR3: CARRETPSYEQYF; DNA: TGTGCCAGAAGGGAGACACCGTCCTACGAGCAGTACTTC
V: TRBV9; D: TRBD1; J: TRBJ2-5; size: .; CDR3: CASSVAPGGPYF; DNA: TGTGCCAGCAGCGTAGCTCCAGGGGGCCCGTACTTC
V: TRBV5-1; D: TRBD2; J: TRBJ2-5; size: .; CDR3: CASSRTSGQETQYF; DNA: TGCGCCAGCAGCCGGACTAGCGGCCAAGAGACCCAGTACTTC
V: TRBV6-6; D: .; J: TRBJ1-2; size: few; CDR3: CASSTGTNYGYTF; DNA: TGTGCCAGCAGTACAGGGACTAACTATGGCTACACCTTC
V: TRBV10-2; D: .; J: TRBJ1-5; size: .; CDR3: CASSVSPGWQPQHF; DNA: TGCGCCAGCAGTGTATCACCGGGTTGGCAGCCCCAGCATTTT
V: TRBV27; D: .; J: TRBJ1-5; size: .; CDR3: CASANRQSNQPQHF; DNA: TGTGCCAGCGCTAACAGACAGAGCAATCAGCCCCAGCATTTT
V: TRBV6-1; D: .; J: TRBJ2-7; size: .; CDR3: CASSEGNRAYEQYF; DNA: TGTGCCAGCAGCGAAGGGAACAGGGCCTACGAGCAGTACTTC
V: TRBV7-6; D: .; J: TRBJ1-5; size: .; CDR3: CASSPWTGKNNQPQHF; DNA: TGTGCCAGCAGCCCCTGGACTGGTAAAAACAATCAGCCCCAGCATTTT
V: TRBV19; D: TRBD1; J: TRBJ1-1; size: .; CDR3: CASSPQGREAFF; DNA: TGTGCCAGTAGTCCACAGGGGCGGGAAGCTTTCTTT
V: TRBV7-2; D: TRBD1; J: TRBJ2-5; size: .; CDR3: CASSWDRKETQYF; DNA: TGTGCCAGCAGCTGGGACAGAAAAGAGACCCAGTACTTC
V: TRBV6-4; D: TRBD2; J: TRBJ2-3; size: .; CDR3: CASSDSSGGADTQYF; DNA: TGTGCCAGCAGTGACTCGAGCGGGGGGGCAGATACGCAGTATTTT
V: TRBV5-4; D: TRBD2; J: TRBJ2-7; size: .; CDR3: CASSVNSGGSRDDEQYF; DNA: TGTGCCAGCAGCGTAAATAGCGGGGGCTCCCGTGATGACGAGCAGTACTTC
V: TRBV4-3; D: TRBD1; J: TRBJ2-5; size: .; CDR3: CASSQEVTGAGETQYF; DNA: TGCGCCAGCAGCCAAGAGGTGACAGGGGCGGGGGAGACCCAGTACTTC
V: TRBV4-1; D: .; J: TRBJ2-7; size: once; CDR3: CASSQGPRGSYEQYF; DNA: TGCGCCAGCAGCCAAGGGCCTCGGGGTAGTTACGAGCAGTACTTC